This T cell receptor beta chain was obtained from a study of regulatory T cells in long-lasting Graves disease. Time point defined: newly diagnosed GD, antithyroid drugs for less than 3 months. Generation of the TCR library employed RNA extracted from PBMCs. Study-level findings and limits: Persistent Graves' cases showed lower TCR diversity than newly diagnosed cases.

Construction of the TCR beta libraries employed iRepertoire HTBI primers in conjunction with Arm-PCR of CDR3 regions. TCRdb re-called the multiplex PCR reads with MiXCR, one entry per CDR3 protein. The data show about 540,000 distinct CDR3 sequences, about 14% seen once. Trimming left V 2 bases short and J 5 bases short, with 6 bases between. Looked up from germline, CDR1 is SQVTM and CDR2 is ANQGSEA. The CDR3 sequence is 11 residues long. This clonotype showed up many times. Its antigen is as yet unknown. This sample was shared with a second study, whose subject was T cells in Graves' hyperthyroidism and ophthalmopathy. That report notes: A model of 13 V-J features distinguished ophthalmopathy from stable hyperthyroidism.

The chain carries TRBV29-1 and TRBJ2-5; TRBD1 might be the D (6 bases). The sequence derives from a man aged 25-45 years with Graves disease. The material was peripheral blood mononuclear cells (PBMCs), obtained at new diagnosis, from a patient treated with antithyroid drugs. This chain's CDR3 is CSVETGETQYF. Here the CDR3 DNA reads TGCAGCGTTGAAACAGGGGAGACCCAGTACTTC.